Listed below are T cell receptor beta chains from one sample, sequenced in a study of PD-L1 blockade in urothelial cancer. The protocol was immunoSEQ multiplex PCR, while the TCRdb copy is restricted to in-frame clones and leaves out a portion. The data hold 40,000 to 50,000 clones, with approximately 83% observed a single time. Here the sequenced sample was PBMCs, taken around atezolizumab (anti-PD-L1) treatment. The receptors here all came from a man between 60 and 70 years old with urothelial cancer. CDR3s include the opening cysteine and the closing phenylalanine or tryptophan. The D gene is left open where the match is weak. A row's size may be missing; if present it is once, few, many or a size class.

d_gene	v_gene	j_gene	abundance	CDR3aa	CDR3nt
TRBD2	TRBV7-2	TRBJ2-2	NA	CASSLRTGRTSGNTGELFF	TGTGCCAGCAGCTTAAGGACTGGTCGAACTAGCGGGAACACCGGGGAGCTGTTTTTT
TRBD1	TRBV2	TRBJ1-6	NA	CASMGQGSRSYNSPLHF	TGTGCCAGCATGGGACAGGGGTCGCGCTCCTATAATTCACCCCTCCACTTT
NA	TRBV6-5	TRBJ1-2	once	CASSDKRGYTF	TGTGCCAGCAGCGACAAGCGGGGCTACACCTTC
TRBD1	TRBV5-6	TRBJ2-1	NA	CASSFGLGTGGNEQFF	TGTGCCAGCAGCTTCGGGTTGGGGACAGGCGGCAATGAGCAGTTCTTC
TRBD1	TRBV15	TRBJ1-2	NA	CATSRDREALIYGYTF	TGTGCCACCAGCAGGGACAGGGAGGCCCTAATCTATGGCTACACCTTC
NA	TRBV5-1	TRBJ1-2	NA	CASSLVQGSDYGYTF	TGCGCCAGCAGCTTGGTGCAGGGGTCCGACTATGGCTACACCTTC
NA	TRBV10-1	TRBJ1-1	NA	CASRVGLNTEAFF	TGCGCCAGCAGAGTGGGGCTGAACACTGAAGCTTTCTTT
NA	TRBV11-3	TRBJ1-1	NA	CARLGAWDTEAFF	TGTGCCAGGCTGGGGGCGTGGGACACTGAAGCTTTCTTT
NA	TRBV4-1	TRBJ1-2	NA	CASSRDNGYTF	TGCGCCAGCAGTCGGGACAACGGCTACACCTTC
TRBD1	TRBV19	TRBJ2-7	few	CASRSGTANYEQYF	TGTGCCAGTAGGTCTGGGACAGCCAACTACGAGCAGTACTTC
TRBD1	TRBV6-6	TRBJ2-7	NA	CASSYSDRGLGEQYF	TGTGCCAGCAGTTACTCCGACAGGGGCCTCGGCGAGCAGTACTTC
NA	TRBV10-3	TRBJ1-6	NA	CAISEDDRDNSPLHF	TGTGCCATCAGCGAAGATGACAGAGATAATTCACCCCTCCACTTT
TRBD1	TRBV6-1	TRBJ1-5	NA	CASGGQGFSNQPQHF	TGTGCCAGCGGAGGACAGGGCTTTAGCAATCAGCCCCAGCATTTT
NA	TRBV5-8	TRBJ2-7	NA	CASSLEQAVQEQYF	TGTGCCAGCAGCTTGGAACAGGCCGTCCAGGAGCAGTACTTC
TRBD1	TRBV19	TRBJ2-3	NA	CASSKGQGATDTQYF	TGTGCCAGTAGTAAGGGACAGGGGGCAACAGATACGCAGTATTTT